The 21 T cell receptor beta chains reported below all come from one sample, sequenced in a study of control samples from healthy donors and cancer patients. Data came from immunoSEQ multiplex PCR; TCRdb stores just in-frame clones and leaves some out. Of tens of thousands of clones in the sample, roughly 91% are singletons; the top ten hold around 12%. Sequencing was performed on PBMCs. The origin of the receptors is a man between 50 and 59 years old with lung cancer.

In its sample, this clone was seen once. The chain recombines TRBV4-3 with TRBJ1-2, with D possibly TRBD1 on 5 matching bases. The CDR3 covers 18 residues. The V and J ends lost 0 bases and 1 base respectively, with 18 bases between them. Germline CDR1 is LGHNA and CDR2 is YSLEER. The CDR3 region has the DNA TGCGCCAGCAGCCAAGATATTGTCAGGGAGATTTTTAACTATGGCTACACCTTC. Translated: CASSQDIVREIFNYGYTF.

This chain links TRBV24-1 with TRBJ1-2; no firm D call. Germline lookup yields CDR1 KGHDR and CDR2 SFDVKD. V shed 9 bases and J shed 7 bases, with 29 bases lying between them. The CDR3 extends over 17 amino acids. CDR3 sequence: CATVSILVASRLGGYTF. The DNA of the CDR3 is TGTGCCACCGTCTCGATTTTGGTGGCCAGCAGGCTTGGTGGCTACACCTTC.

This sequence joins TRBV3-1 (or the pseudogene TRBV3-2) and TRBJ2-2, with D perhaps TRBD1 (5 bases). Germline assignment: CDR1 LGHDT and CDR2 YNNKEL (reference sequence). V dropped 0 bases and J dropped 6 bases, with 8 bases sitting between them. This CDR3 has 14 residues. The CDR3 loop is CASSQDRAAGELFF. The CDR3 DNA follows: TGTGCCAGCAGCCAAGACAGGGCTGCCGGGGAGCTGTTTTTT.

The chain uses TRBV13 and TRBJ1-2, with 10 bases that match TRBD1. The V gene end was trimmed by 5 bases and the J gene end by 7 bases; junction bases not matched to a gene: 10. The CDR3 is 15 residues long. Looked up from germline, CDR1 is PRHDT and CDR2 is FYEKMQ (reference sequence). The CDR3 coding sequence is TGTGCCAGCAGCCGACAGGGGGCCCAGAGAGGTGGCTACACCTTC. Translating gives CASSRQGAQRGGYTF.

This chain joins TRBV12-5 and TRBJ1-1; perhaps TRBD1 as D (5 bases). V was clipped by 1 base and J by 7 bases, with 13 bases between them. The length of the CDR3 is 14 residues. CDR1 is LGHNT, CDR2 FRNRAP, per germline. CDR3 protein: CASGLANRMGEAFF. As DNA, the CDR3 is TGTGCTAGTGGTTTGGCTAACAGGATGGGTGAAGCTTTCTTT. The full variable domain, with the rest looked up from reference TRBV12-5 and TRBJ1-1, is DARVTQTPRHKVTEMGQEVTMRCQPILGHNTVFWYRQTMMQGLELLAYFRNRAPLDDSGMPKDRFSAEMPDATLATLKIQPSEPRDSAVYFCASGLANRMGEAFFGQGTRLTVV.

A single count supports this clone. The CDR3, as DNA: TGTGCCAGCAGTTACGGACAGGGAACAGAGACCCAGTACTTC. Encoded protein: CASSYGQGTETQYF. The chain is built from TRBV6-2 or TRBV6-3 and TRBJ2-5; 8 bases fit TRBD1. This CDR3 region has 14 residues. V was clipped by 2 bases and J by 4 bases; unmatched bases: 3. In germline, CDR1 is MNHEY, CDR2 SVGEGT.

This clone is labeled as medium-sized. The V call is TRBV7-3, the J call TRBJ1-1, with D perhaps TRBD1 (6 bases). V lost 5 bases and J lost 8, with 15 bases in between. This CDR3 spans 13 amino acids. CDR1 and CDR2 (germline): SGHTA, FQGTGA. CDR3 bases: TGTGCCAGCAGCCCAGACCTCGGGGGCGAAGCTTTCTTT. Encoded protein: CASSPDLGGEAFF.

The chain recombines TRBV6-6 with TRBJ1-5; D remains unclear. This CDR3 has 15 amino acids. Germline lookup yields CDR1 MNHNY and CDR2 SVGAGI (reference sequence). The V end was cut by 2 bases, the J end by 0 bases, with 8 bases between. This chain's CDR3 is CASSYGQDSNQPQHF. The CDR3 DNA reads as TGTGCCAGCAGTTACGGGCAGGATAGCAATCAGCCCCAGCATTTT.

The chain combines TRBV19 with TRBJ2-1, with 8 bases identical to TRBD2. The V gene end was trimmed by 4 bases and the J gene end by 9 bases; junction bases not matched to a gene: 2. Germline V gives CDR1 LNHDA, CDR2 SQIVND (reference sequence). The CDR3 runs 12 residues. In nucleotides, the CDR3 is TGTGCCAGTAGTACAAGCGGGGGTGAGCAGTTCTTC. It specifies CASSTSGGEQFF.

The chain is built from TRBV30 and TRBJ1-6; D is ambiguous. Germline V gene lookup returns CDR1 GTSNPN and CDR2 SVGIG (reference sequence). Trimming pared 3 bases from V and 5 bases from J, leaving 5 bases between. The CDR3 has 12 residues. In DNA, the CDR3 is TGTGCCTGGAGCCCGCATAATTCACCCCTCCACTTT. It codes for CAWSPHNSPLHF.

This chain joins TRBV5-1 and TRBJ2-7, with TRBD2 identical over 7 bases. Per the germline V gene, CDR1 is SGHRS and CDR2 is YFSETQ. The V segment lost 0 bases and the J segment 2 bases; nucleotides outside the gene matches: 5. The CDR3 contains 15 residues. This CDR3 reads CASSLAVGLAYEQYF. The CDR3 nucleotides are TGCGCCAGCAGCTTGGCCGTAGGACTAGCCTACGAGCAGTACTTC.

The chain carries TRBV18 and TRBJ2-7, with D tentatively TRBD2 (6 bases). With 3 bases removed from V and 0 bases from J, the gap between germline ends came to 12 bases. Germline values: CDR1 KGHSH, CDR2 LQKENI. The CDR3 loop spans 15 amino acids. In nucleotides, the CDR3 is TGTGCCAGCTCACCGAGGGGAGGAGGCTCCTACGAGCAGTACTTC. Its protein is CASSPRGGGSYEQYF.

The chain employs TRBV2 and TRBJ1-4; tentative D call: TRBD1 (6 bases). This CDR3 has 14 amino acids. The V end was cut by 6 bases, the J end by 8 bases, with 16 bases between. Germline V gene data show CDR1 as SNHLY and CDR2 as FYNNEI. CDR3 sequence (DNA): TGTGCCAGCAGCCAAGGGGGGGTAGGGGAAAAACTGTTTTTT. Translated: CASSQGGVGEKLFF.

This chain connects TRBV6-5 to TRBJ2-2, with no clear D. The CDR3 contains 15 residues. Trimming shortened V by 7 bases and J by 2 bases, and 14 bases separated the two germline ends. Germline V gives CDR1 MNHEY, CDR2 SVGAGI. The CDR3 reads CASTQEAANTGELFF. Written as DNA, the CDR3 is TGTGCCAGCACCCAAGAGGCTGCAAACACCGGGGAGCTGTTTTTT.

The V and J genes are TRBV5-5 and TRBJ2-2; D uncertain. Germline CDR1 SGHKS, CDR2 YYEKEE (reference sequence). Deletions cut 4 bases from V and 3 bases from J, with 13 bases between. This CDR3 has 15 residues. CDR3 coding DNA: TGTGCCAGCAGCCCGGGCACGTGGGACACCGGGGAGCTGTTTTTT. Amino acid sequence: CASSPGTWDTGELFF.

Points on this clone: Other DNA sequences in the sample encode the same CDR3. The rearrangement joins TRBV11-2 to TRBJ1-5; D is uncertain. There are 13 residues in the CDR3. The germline gives CDR1 SGHAT, CDR2 FQNNGV. With 0 bases removed from V and 4 bases from J, the gap between germline ends came to 4 bases. The CDR3 loop is CASSLEANQPQHF. DNA for the CDR3: TGTGCCAGCAGCTTAGAGGCAAATCAGCCCCAGCATTTT. Full variable domain (outside the CDR3, taken from reference TRBV11-2 and TRBJ1-5): EAGVAQSPRYKIIEKRQSVAFWCNPISGHATLYWYQQILGQGPKLLIQFQNNGVVDDSQLPKDRFSAERLKGVDSTLKIQPAKLEDSAVYLCASSLEANQPQHFGDGTRLSIL.

V is TRBV4-3 and J is TRBJ2-1; 12 bases are shared with TRBD2. The CDR3 runs 19 residues. The V segment lost 2 bases and the J segment 0 bases; nucleotides outside the gene matches: 8. CDR1 is LGHNA and CDR2 is YSLEER in the germline V gene. CDR3 nucleotides: TGCGCCAGCAGCCAACAAATTACTAGCGGGGGGAGCTCCTACAATGAGCAGTTCTTC. It is translated as CASSQQITSGGSSYNEQFF.

DNA of the CDR3: TGTGCCTCCTCTTTGAGTGGTGGCACTGAAGCTTTCTTT. Translating it yields CASSLSGGTEAFF. The chain combines TRBV3-1 (or the pseudogene TRBV3-2) with TRBJ1-1; D gene ambiguous. Trimming cost V 11 bases and J 4 bases, with 17 bases left between them. Looked up from germline, CDR1 is LGHDT and CDR2 is YNNKEL (reference sequence). The CDR3 totals 13 residues.

This clone appeared once. The CDR3 DNA is TGTGCCAGCAGTTACTCGACCATCTCTGGGGCCAACGTCCTGACTTTC. Its protein is CASSYSTISGANVLTF. This chain joins TRBV6-5 and TRBJ2-6; no reliable D call. The CDR3 consists of 16 residues. Deletions cut 0 bases from V and 0 bases from J, with 6 bases between. Germline V gives CDR1 MNHEY, CDR2 SVGAGI.

The V gene is TRBV19, the J gene TRBJ1-1, with D perhaps TRBD1 (5 bases). In germline, CDR1 is LNHDA, CDR2 SQIVND (reference sequence). The CDR3 runs to 13 residues. Trimming took off 3 bases at V and 1 base at J, with 6 bases between the two ends. CDR3 sequence: CASSIQGNTEAFF. As DNA, the CDR3 is TGTGCCAGTAGTATTCAGGGGAACACTGAAGCTTTCTTT.

The chain is built from TRBV6-5 and TRBJ1-2; 7 nucleotides agree with TRBD1. V shed 2 bases, J shed 2 bases, and the junction held 8 bases outside the gene matches. Germline V gene lookup returns CDR1 MNHEY and CDR2 SVGAGI. There are 16 residues in the CDR3. The CDR3 nucleotides read TGTGCCAGCAGTTACCGTTTCAGGGGGTGGAACTATGGCTACACCTTC. The encoded protein is CASSYRFRGWNYGYTF.